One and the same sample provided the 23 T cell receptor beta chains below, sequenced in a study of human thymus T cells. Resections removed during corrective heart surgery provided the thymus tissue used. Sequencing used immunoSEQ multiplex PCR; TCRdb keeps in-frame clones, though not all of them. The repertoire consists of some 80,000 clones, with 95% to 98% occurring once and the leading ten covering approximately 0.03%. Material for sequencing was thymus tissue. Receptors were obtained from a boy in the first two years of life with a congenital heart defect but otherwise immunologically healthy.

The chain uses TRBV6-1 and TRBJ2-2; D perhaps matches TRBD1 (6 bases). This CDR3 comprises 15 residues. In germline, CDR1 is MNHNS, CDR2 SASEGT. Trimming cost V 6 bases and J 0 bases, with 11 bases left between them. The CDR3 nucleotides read TGTGCCAGCAGACACAGGGCGCCGAACACCGGGGAGCTGTTTTTT. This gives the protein CASRHRAPNTGELFF.

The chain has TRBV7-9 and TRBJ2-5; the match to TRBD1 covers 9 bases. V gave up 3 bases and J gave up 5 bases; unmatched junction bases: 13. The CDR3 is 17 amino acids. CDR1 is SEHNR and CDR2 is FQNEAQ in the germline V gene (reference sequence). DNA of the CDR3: TGTGCCAGCAGCTTGAGGGACAGGGACGGGCCGGGGGAGACCCAGTACTTC. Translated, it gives CASSLRDRDGPGETQYF.

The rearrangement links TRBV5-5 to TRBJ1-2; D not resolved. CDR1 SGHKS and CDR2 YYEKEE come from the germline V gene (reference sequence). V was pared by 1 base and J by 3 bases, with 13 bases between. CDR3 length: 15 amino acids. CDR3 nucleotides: TGTGCCAGCAGCTTGTTAACCAGGCGGTACTATGGCTACACCTTC. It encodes CASSLLTRRYYGYTF.

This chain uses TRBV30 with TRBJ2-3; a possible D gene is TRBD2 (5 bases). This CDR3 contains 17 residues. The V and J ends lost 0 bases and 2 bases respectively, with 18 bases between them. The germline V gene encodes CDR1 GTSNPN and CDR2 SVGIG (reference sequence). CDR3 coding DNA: TGTGCCTGGAGTGTATATGTGAGGGCGGATTCCACAGATACGCAGTATTTT. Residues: CAWSVYVRADSTDTQYF. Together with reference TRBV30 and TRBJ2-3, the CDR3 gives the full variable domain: SQTIHQWPATLVQPVGSPLSLECTVEGTSNPNLYWYRQAAGRGLQLLFYSVGIGQISSEVPQNLSASRPQDRQFILSSKKLLLSDSGFYLCAWSVYVRADSTDTQYFGPGTRLTVL.

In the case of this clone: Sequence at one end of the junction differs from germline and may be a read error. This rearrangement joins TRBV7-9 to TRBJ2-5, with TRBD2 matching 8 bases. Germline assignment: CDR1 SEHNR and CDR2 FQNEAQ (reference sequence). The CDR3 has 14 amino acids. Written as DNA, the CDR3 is TGTGCCAGCAGCGTAGCGGGACTCGGGGAGACCCAGTACTTC. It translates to CASSVAGLGETQYF.

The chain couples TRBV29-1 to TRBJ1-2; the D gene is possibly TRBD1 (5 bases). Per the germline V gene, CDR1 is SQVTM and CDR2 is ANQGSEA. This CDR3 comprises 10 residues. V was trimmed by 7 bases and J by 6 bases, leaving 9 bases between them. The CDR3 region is CSGGTNGYTF. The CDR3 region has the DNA TGCAGCGGGGGGACGAATGGCTACACCTTC.

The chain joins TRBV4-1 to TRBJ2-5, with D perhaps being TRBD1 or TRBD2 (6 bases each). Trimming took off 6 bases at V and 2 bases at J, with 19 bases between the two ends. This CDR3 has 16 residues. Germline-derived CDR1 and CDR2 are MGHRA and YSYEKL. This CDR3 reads CASSQTGGWRQETQYF. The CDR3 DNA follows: TGCGCCAGCAGTCAGACAGGAGGGTGGCGACAAGAGACCCAGTACTTC.

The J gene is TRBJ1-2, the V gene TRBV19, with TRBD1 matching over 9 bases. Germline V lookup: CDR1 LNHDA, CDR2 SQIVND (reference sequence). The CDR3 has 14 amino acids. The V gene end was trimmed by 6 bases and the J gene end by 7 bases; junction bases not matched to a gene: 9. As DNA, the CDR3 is TGTGCCAGTAGCAGGACGGGACAGGGTTGTGGCTACACCTTC. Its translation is CASSRTGQGCGYTF.

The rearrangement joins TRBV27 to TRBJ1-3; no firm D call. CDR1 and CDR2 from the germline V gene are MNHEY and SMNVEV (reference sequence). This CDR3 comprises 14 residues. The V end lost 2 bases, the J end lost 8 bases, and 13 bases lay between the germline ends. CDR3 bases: TGTGCCAGCAGTTTAGTCCAGATTCGGCACACCATATATTTT. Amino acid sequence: CASSLVQIRHTIYF.

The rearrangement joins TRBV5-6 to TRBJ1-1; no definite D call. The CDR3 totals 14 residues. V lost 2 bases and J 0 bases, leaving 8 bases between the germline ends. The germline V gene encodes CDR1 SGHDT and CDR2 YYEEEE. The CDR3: CASSFLGMNTEAFF. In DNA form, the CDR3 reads TGTGCCAGCAGCTTCCTCGGTATGAACACTGAAGCTTTCTTT.

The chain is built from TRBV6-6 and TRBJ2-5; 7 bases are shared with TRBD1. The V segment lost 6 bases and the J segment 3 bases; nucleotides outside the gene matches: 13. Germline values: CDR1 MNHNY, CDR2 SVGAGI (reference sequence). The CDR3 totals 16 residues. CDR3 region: CASSPAGRDSKETQYF. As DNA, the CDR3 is TGTGCCAGCAGCCCCGCCGGCCGGGACAGTAAAGAGACCCAGTACTTC.

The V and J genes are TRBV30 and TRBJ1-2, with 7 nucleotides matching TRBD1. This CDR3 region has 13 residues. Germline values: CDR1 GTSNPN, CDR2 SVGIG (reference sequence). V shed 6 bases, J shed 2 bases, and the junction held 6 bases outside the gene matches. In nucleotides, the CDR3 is TGTGCCTGCGGGGGACAGAAGAACTATGGCTACACCTTC. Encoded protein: CACGGQKNYGYTF.

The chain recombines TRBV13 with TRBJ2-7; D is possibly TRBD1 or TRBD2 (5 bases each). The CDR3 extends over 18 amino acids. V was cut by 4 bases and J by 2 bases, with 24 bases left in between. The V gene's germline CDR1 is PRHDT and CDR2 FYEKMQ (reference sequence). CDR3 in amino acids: CASSSTIPQGRAAYEQYF. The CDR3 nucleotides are TGTGCCAGCAGCTCCACCATTCCCCAGGGACGGGCGGCCTACGAGCAGTACTTC.

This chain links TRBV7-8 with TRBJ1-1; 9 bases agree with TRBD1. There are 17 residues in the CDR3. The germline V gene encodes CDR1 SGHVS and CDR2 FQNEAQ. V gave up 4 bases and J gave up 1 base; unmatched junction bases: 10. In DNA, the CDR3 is TGTGCCAGCAGCTCGCCAAGGGACAGGGAACAGAACACTGAAGCTTTCTTT. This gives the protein CASSSPRDREQNTEAFF.

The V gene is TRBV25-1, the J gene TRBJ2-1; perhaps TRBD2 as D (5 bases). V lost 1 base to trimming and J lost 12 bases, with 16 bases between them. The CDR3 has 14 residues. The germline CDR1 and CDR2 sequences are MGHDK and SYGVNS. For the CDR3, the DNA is TGTGCCAGCAGTGAATCGGTGATAGCGACAAGGCAGTTCTTC. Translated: CASSESVIATRQFF.

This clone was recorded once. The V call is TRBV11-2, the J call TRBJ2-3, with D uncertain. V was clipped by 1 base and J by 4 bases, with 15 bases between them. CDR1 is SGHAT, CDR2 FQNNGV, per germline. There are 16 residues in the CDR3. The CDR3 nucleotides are TGTGCCAGCAGCTTAGTAGGTGGCTACGGGTCAGATACGCAGTATTTT. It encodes CASSLVGGYGSDTQYF. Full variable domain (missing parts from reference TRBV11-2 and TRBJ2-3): EAGVAQSPRYKIIEKRQSVAFWCNPISGHATLYWYQQILGQGPKLLIQFQNNGVVDDSQLPKDRFSAERLKGVDSTLKIQPAKLEDSAVYLCASSLVGGYGSDTQYFGPGTRLTVL.

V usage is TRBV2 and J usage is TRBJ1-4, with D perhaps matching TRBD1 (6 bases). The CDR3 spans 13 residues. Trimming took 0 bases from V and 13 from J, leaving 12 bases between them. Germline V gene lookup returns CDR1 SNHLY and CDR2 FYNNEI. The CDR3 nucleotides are TGTGCCAGCAGTGAAGCTGGGGGGGGCGGACTGTTTTTT. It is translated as CASSEAGGGGLFF.

The CDR3 reads CASSSKETQYF. In DNA form, the CDR3 reads TGTGCCAGCAGTTCCAAAGAGACCCAGTACTTC. The chain has TRBV27 and TRBJ2-5; D gene unclear. The CDR3 loop spans 11 amino acids. Germline lookup yields CDR1 MNHEY and CDR2 SMNVEV (reference sequence). Trimming removed 4 bases at V and 3 bases at J, with 3 bases between.

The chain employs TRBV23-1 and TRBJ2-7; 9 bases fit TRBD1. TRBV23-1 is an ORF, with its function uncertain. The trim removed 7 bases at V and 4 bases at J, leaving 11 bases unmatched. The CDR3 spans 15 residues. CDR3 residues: CASTLNRGRAYEQYF. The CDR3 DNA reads TGCGCCAGCACCCTAAACAGGGGGCGTGCTTACGAGCAGTACTTC.

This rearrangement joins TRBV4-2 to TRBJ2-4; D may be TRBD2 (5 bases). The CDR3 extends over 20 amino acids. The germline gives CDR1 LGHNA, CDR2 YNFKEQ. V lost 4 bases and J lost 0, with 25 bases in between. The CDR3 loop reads CASSRRPRAGRILAKNIQYF. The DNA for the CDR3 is TGTGCCAGCAGCCGGAGGCCGAGGGCCGGACGGATTCTAGCCAAAAACATTCAGTACTTC.

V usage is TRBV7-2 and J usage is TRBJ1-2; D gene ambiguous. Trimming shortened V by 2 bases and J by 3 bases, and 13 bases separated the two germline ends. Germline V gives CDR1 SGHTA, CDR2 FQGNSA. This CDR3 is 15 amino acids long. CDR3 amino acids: CASSLRAGEDYGYTF. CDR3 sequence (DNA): TGTGCCAGCAGCTTACGGGCCGGGGAGGACTATGGCTACACCTTC.

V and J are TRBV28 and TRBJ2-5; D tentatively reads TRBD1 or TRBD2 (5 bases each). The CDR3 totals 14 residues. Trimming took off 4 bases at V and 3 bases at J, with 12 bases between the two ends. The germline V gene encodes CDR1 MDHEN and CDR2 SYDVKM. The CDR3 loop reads CASSSFGGEETQYF. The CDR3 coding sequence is TGTGCCAGCAGTTCCTTTGGGGGAGAAGAGACCCAGTACTTC.

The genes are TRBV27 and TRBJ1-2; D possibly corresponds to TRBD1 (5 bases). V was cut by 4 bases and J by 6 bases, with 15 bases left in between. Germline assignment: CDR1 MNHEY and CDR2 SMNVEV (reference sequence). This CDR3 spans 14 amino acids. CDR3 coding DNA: TGTGCCAGCAGTTCTGCGGGGCCGGGGGATGGCTACACCTTC. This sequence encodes CASSSAGPGDGYTF.